This T cell receptor beta chain was retrieved from a study of blood T cell repertoires in COVID-19. Study-wide context: PBMCs, B-cell-depleted T cells, or T cells were the source of the cDNA or gDNA that made up the material.

Profiling relied on immunoSEQ multiplex PCR, and the TCRdb table lists in-frame clones only, not all of them. The sample carries 200,000 to 250,000 clones, 80% to 90% recorded once. The germline V gene has CDR1 SNHLY and CDR2 FYNNEI. CDR3 length equals 12 residues. V was trimmed by 4 bases and J by 2 bases, leaving 6 bases between them. This chain uses TRBV2 with TRBJ2-7, with D uncertain. The source material was peripheral blood. The receptor was derived from a man in his 60s who had recovered from COVID-19. The CDR3: CASSVQAYEQYF. The CDR3 region has the DNA TGTGCCAGCAGTGTTCAGGCCTACGAGCAGTACTTC.